One and the same sample provided the 17 T cell receptor beta chains below, sequenced in a study of naive CD8 T cells in extremely preterm neonates. Measured with immunoSEQ multiplex PCR; TCRdb has only the in-frame clones, and not every one. The data show approximately 5,300 clones, 95% to 98% seen once. Input material: naive CD8+ T cells from blood. These receptors originate from a human donor in good health.

The rearrangement uses TRBV7-9 and TRBJ1-1; D ambiguous. The CDR3 spans 15 residues. Germline CDR1 reads SEHNR; CDR2 reads FQNEAQ (reference sequence). Between the trimmed V and J ends, which lost 5 bases and 6 bases, there was a span of 19 bases. CDR3 sequence reads: CASSRSTSNRPEAFF. CDR3 coding DNA: TGTGCCAGCAGCCGGTCGACAAGTAATCGGCCTGAAGCTTTCTTT.

This clone appeared a single time. The CDR3 protein is CASSLLAGVTACEQYF. CDR3 DNA sequence: TGTGCCAGCAGTCTGCTAGCGGGAGTGACGGCCTGCGAGCAGTACTTC. The chain carries TRBV28 and TRBJ2-7; 10 positions agree with TRBD2. The CDR3 is 16 residues long. Germline V gene lookup returns CDR1 MDHEN and CDR2 SYDVKM. The junction had 13 bases not matched to a gene; V was cut back by 5 bases and J by 6 bases.

This sequence joins TRBV27 and TRBJ2-1; TRBD2 matches at 12 bases. This CDR3 region has 15 residues. Germline assignment: CDR1 MNHEY and CDR2 SMNVEV (reference sequence). After removal of 10 bases from V and 1 base from J, the junction contained 5 bases not matched to a gene. The CDR3 nucleotides are TGTGCCACCTCGACTAGCGGGAGTTCCTACAATGAGCAGTTCTTC. Translating gives CATSTSGSSYNEQFF.

This clone occurred once. This chain's CDR3 is CASSLYTDSYNEQFF. The CDR3 DNA follows: TGTGCCAGCAGTTTATACACGGACAGTTACAATGAGCAGTTCTTC. This sequence joins TRBV28 and TRBJ2-1, with TRBD1 as a possible D gene (6 bases). In germline, CDR1 is MDHEN, CDR2 SYDVKM. The CDR3 contains 15 residues. V lost 1 base to trimming and J lost 4 bases, with 11 bases between them.

V is TRBV9 and J is TRBJ2-1; tentative D call: TRBD2 (6 bases). V was pared by 3 bases and J by 2 bases, with 12 bases between. There are 15 residues in the CDR3. CDR1 is SGDLS and CDR2 is YYNGEE in the germline V gene. CDR3 DNA sequence: TGTGCCAGCAGCGCGGACGGGGAGGCCTACAATGAGCAGTTCTTC. Translating gives CASSADGEAYNEQFF.

The chain has TRBV28 and TRBJ2-2; 8 nucleotides line up with TRBD1. This CDR3 comprises 18 residues. The germline CDR1 and CDR2 sequences are MDHEN and SYDVKM. V was clipped by 3 bases and J by 4 bases; unmatched bases: 13. CDR3 residues: CASSFFALDRGRTGELFF. CDR3 sequence (DNA): TGTGCCAGCAGTTTCTTCGCCCTAGACAGGGGTCGCACCGGGGAGCTGTTTTTT.

The sample holds one count of this clone. This sequence joins TRBV6-6 and TRBJ2-1, with TRBD1 matching 9 bases. Germline CDR1 is MNHNY and CDR2 is SVGAGI (reference sequence). This CDR3 has 16 residues. The junction had 10 bases not matched to a gene; V was cut back by 5 bases and J by 5 bases. In DNA, the CDR3 is TGTGCCAGCAGTAACCCGGGACAGGGATTAAACAATGAGCAGTTCTTC. It encodes CASSNPGQGLNNEQFF.

To note about this clone: A read error likely explains this, since a far larger clone differs by one base. This chain joins TRBV4-1 and TRBJ2-7; no clear D. Germline values: CDR1 MGHRA, CDR2 YSYEKL. This CDR3 region has 15 residues. This chain's CDR3 is CTSSQGHSSSDEQYF. The DNA for the CDR3 is TGCACCAGCAGCCAAGGCCACTCGTCTTCGGACGAGCAGTACTTC.

J is TRBJ1-2 and V is TRBV9, with 7 nucleotides matching TRBD1. This CDR3 spans 13 amino acids. The J segment lost 4 bases and the V segment lost 2 bases, leaving 2 bases of the junction unmatched. Per germline, CDR1 SGDLS and CDR2 YYNGEE. The DNA for the CDR3 is TGTGCCAGCAGCGTGCGACAGGGCTATGGCTACACCTTC. Translating it yields CASSVRQGYGYTF.

This chain links TRBV28 with TRBJ1-4; TRBD1 agrees at 7 bases. After removal of 3 bases from V and 7 bases from J, the junction contained 2 bases not matched to a gene. Germline V gene data show CDR1 as MDHEN and CDR2 as SYDVKM. The CDR3 runs to 13 residues. CDR3 residues: CASSFSGGEKLFF. CDR3 DNA: TGTGCCAGCAGTTTTTCAGGGGGTGAAAAACTGTTTTTT.

The V call is TRBV14, the J call TRBJ2-2; the match to TRBD1 covers 12 bases. Looked up from germline, CDR1 is SGHDN and CDR2 is FVKESK. V shed 1 base and J 6 bases; nucleotides not matched to a gene: 3. This CDR3 has 16 amino acids. CDR3: CASSQGDRGLAGELFF. The CDR3 nucleotides are TGTGCCAGCAGCCAAGGGGACAGGGGGCTCGCCGGGGAGCTGTTTTTT.

This rearrangement joins TRBV7-2 to TRBJ2-7; 7 nucleotides align to TRBD2. V was pared by 1 base and J by 2 bases, with 5 bases of the junction left unmatched. Germline CDR1 and CDR2: SGHTA and FQGNSA. The CDR3 contains 15 residues. The CDR3 coding sequence is TGTGCCAGCAGCTTAGGGGGGGAGGGCGCCTACGAGCAGTACTTC. It translates to CASSLGGEGAYEQYF.

The chain employs TRBV5-8 and TRBJ1-2; tentative D call: TRBD1 (5 bases). Per germline, CDR1 SGHTS and CDR2 YDEGEE. Deletions cut 5 bases from V and 4 bases from J, with 18 bases between. The CDR3 runs to 15 residues. CDR3: CASSRLATGSYGYTF. The CDR3, as DNA: TGTGCCAGCAGTCGCTTGGCCACAGGATCCTATGGCTACACCTTC.

The rearrangement links TRBV2 to TRBJ2-2; D is ambiguous. The CDR3 extends over 13 amino acids. Germline V gene lookup returns CDR1 SNHLY and CDR2 FYNNEI. V lost 7 bases and J 3 bases, leaving 9 bases between the germline ends. The CDR3 is CASTVTDTGELFF. Written as DNA, the CDR3 is TGTGCCAGCACCGTCACTGACACCGGGGAGCTGTTTTTT.

This clone has a handful of counts. The CDR3 nucleotides are TGTGCCAGCAGTGAATACGCAGGGCAAGGCTACGAGCAGTACGTC. This codes for CASSEYAGQGYEQYV. The V gene is TRBV6-1, the J gene TRBJ2-7, with TRBD1 as a possible D gene (5 bases). The germline V and J ends were trimmed by 2 bases and 3 bases, with 14 bases remaining between them. The CDR3 extends over 15 amino acids. Germline V gene lookup returns CDR1 MNHNS and CDR2 SASEGT.

The rearrangement joins TRBV30 to TRBJ2-2; TRBD2 might be the D (6 bases). The V end was cut by 6 bases, the J end by 1 base, with 12 bases between. The germline gives CDR1 GTSNPN, CDR2 SVGIG (reference sequence). The CDR3 runs to 14 residues. This CDR3 is CACPWGENTGELFF. The CDR3 DNA reads TGTGCCTGTCCGTGGGGGGAGAACACCGGGGAGCTGTTTTTT.

The rearrangement joins TRBV7-9 to TRBJ1-1; D call uncertain. V was trimmed by 1 base and J by 3 bases, leaving 9 bases between them. CDR1 is SEHNR and CDR2 is FQNEAQ in the germline V gene (reference sequence). The CDR3 has 14 amino acids. CDR3: CASSLGGIHTEAFF. CDR3 in DNA: TGTGCCAGCAGCTTAGGAGGGATTCACACTGAAGCTTTCTTT.